The 18 T cell receptor beta chains reported below all come from one sample, sequenced in a study of regulatory T cells in long-lasting Graves disease. The time point here: newly diagnosed GD, antithyroid drugs for less than 3 months. There was RNA extracted from PBMCs, and the TCR library was made from it. Relying on iRepertoire HTBI primers and Arm-PCR of CDR3 regions, the team built TCR beta libraries. One entry per CDR3 protein results from TCRdb running MiXCR on the multiplex PCR reads. The sample contains about 540,000 distinct CDR3 sequences, approximately 13% of which appear only once. The same sample was also studied in work on T cells in Graves' hyperthyroidism and ophthalmopathy.

Material: peripheral blood mononuclear cells (PBMCs), obtained at new diagnosis, from a patient treated with antithyroid drugs. The receptors here all came from a man aged 25 to 40 with Graves disease.

This clonotype occurred many times. This chain joins TRBV12-3 or TRBV12-4 and TRBJ1-4; D call uncertain. This CDR3 is built from 12 residues. Trimming cost V 5 bases and J 8 bases, with 9 bases left between them. The CDR3 DNA reads TGTGCCAGCAGTCCCTCTCGGGAAAAACTGTTTTTT. Amino acids: CASSPSREKLFF.

This clonotype has a count of ten or more. V is TRBV3-1 and J is TRBJ2-7; tentatively, D is TRBD1 or TRBD2 (5 bases each). V dropped 5 bases and J dropped 7 bases, with 18 bases sitting between them. Germline loops: CDR1 LGHDT, CDR2 YNNKEL (reference sequence). CDR3 length: 14 amino acids. The DNA for the CDR3 is TGTGCCAGCAGCGAAAGGTGGGACGAGTGGGAGCAGTACTTC. Translation gives CASSERWDEWEQYF.

At least ten counts were recorded for this clonotype. The chain couples TRBV15 to TRBJ1-3; D not resolved. Germline V lookup: CDR1 LNHNV, CDR2 YYDKDF (reference sequence). Trimming removed 0 bases at V and 0 bases at J, with 3 bases between. This CDR3 is built from 14 residues. In nucleotides, the CDR3 is TGTGCCACCAGCAGAGATTTCTCTGGAAACACCATATATTTT. Translation: CATSRDFSGNTIYF.

This clonotype came up a few times. V gene TRBV5-1 combines with J gene TRBJ2-5; TRBD2 agrees at 11 bases. From germline, CDR1 is SGHRS and CDR2 YFSETQ. V shed 3 bases, J shed 4 bases, and the junction held 5 bases outside the gene matches. The length of the CDR3 is 15 residues. DNA for the CDR3: TGCGCCAGCAGCTGGCTAGCGGGAGGTGGAGAGACCCAGTACTTC. This codes for CASSWLAGGGETQYF.

The gene calls are TRBV19 and TRBJ2-7; maybe TRBD1 (6 bases). Trimming removed 4 bases from V and 0 bases from J, with 10 bases in between. This CDR3 comprises 14 residues. The germline gives CDR1 LNHDA, CDR2 SQIVND (reference sequence). The CDR3 region has the DNA TGTGCCAGTAGTACCCAGGGGAGCTCCTACGAGCAGTACTTC. It specifies CASSTQGSSYEQYF.

The chain joins TRBV5-1 to TRBJ2-1, with 10 bases lining up with TRBD2. The germline CDR1 and CDR2 sequences are SGHRS and YFSETQ. Trimming at V came to 0 bases and at J to 9 bases, leaving 3 bases not matched to a gene. This CDR3 comprises 14 residues. DNA for the CDR3: TGCGCCAGCAGCTTGGAAGCGGGAGGGCCTGAGCAGTTCTTC. This translates into CASSLEAGGPEQFF.

This clonotype was counted at least ten times. The chain uses TRBV6-1 and TRBJ1-5; D is unresolved. The CDR3 has 16 residues. Germline CDR1 and CDR2: MNHNS and SASEGT. The ends were cut back, 1 base at V and 3 bases at J, with 13 bases in the middle. This chain's CDR3 is CASSEDLRRNNQPQHF. The CDR3, as DNA: TGTGCCAGCAGTGAAGATCTCAGGAGAAACAATCAGCCCCAGCATTTT.

Remarks on this clonotype: An end of the junction differs from the germline gene, which may be a read error. This chain links TRBV30 with TRBJ1-1; TRBD1 might be the D (6 bases). This CDR3 spans 13 amino acids. Germline V gene sequence: CDR1 GTSNPN, CDR2 SVGIG (reference sequence). As DNA, the CDR3 is TGTGCCTGGAGTTTCGGACAGAACACTGGAGCTTTCTTT. This codes for CAWSFGQNTGAFF.

This clonotype was counted many times. J is TRBJ1-3 and V is TRBV28; D gene ambiguous. The germline V gene has CDR1 MDHEN and CDR2 SYDVKM. V lost 5 bases and J 0 bases, leaving 8 bases between the germline ends. The CDR3 runs to 14 residues. The CDR3 protein is CASSETHSGNTIYF. CDR3 DNA: TGTGCCAGCAGTGAGACGCACTCTGGAAACACCATATATTTT.

Turning to this clonotype: A single base separates this from a much larger clone, so it may be a read error. The V and J genes are TRBV30 and TRBJ2-5; no definite D call. V lost 1 base to trimming and J lost 7 bases, with 7 bases between them. Germline V gene lookup returns CDR1 GTSNPN and CDR2 SVGIG (reference sequence). This CDR3 has 11 amino acids. CDR3 DNA sequence: TGTGCCTGGAGTGGCGTGGGGACCCAGTACTTC. Translated: CAWSGVGTQYF.

Note on this clonotype: This may be a read error: a much more frequent sequence differs by one nucleotide. This chain uses TRBV10-3 with TRBJ2-7, with 11 bases aligning to TRBD2. The V gene end was trimmed by 3 bases and the J gene end by 3 bases; junction bases not matched to a gene: 1. The CDR3 consists of 14 residues. Per germline, CDR1 ENHRY and CDR2 SYGVKD. CDR3 sequence reads: CAISELAGDYEQYF. CDR3 nucleotide sequence: TGTGCCATCAGTGAACTAGCGGGGGACTACGAGCAGTACTTC.

This clonotype was found many times. The chain uses TRBV12-3 or TRBV12-4 and TRBJ2-1; D is uncertain. The CDR3 runs 13 residues. The V gene lost 7 bases and the J gene lost 1 base, with 8 bases spanning the gap. CDR3 residues: CASKVRSYNEQFF. DNA for the CDR3: TGTGCCAGCAAGGTCCGGTCCTACAATGAGCAGTTCTTC.

Note on this clonotype: A much larger clone is a single base away; this may be a read error. The chain couples TRBV28 to TRBJ2-1; 9 bases line up with TRBD2. The closer fit of TRBJ2-5 to the DNA end suggests the J call may be wrong. This CDR3 contains 16 residues. Germline CDR1 and CDR2: MDHEN and SYDVKM. The CDR3, as DNA: TGTGCCAGCAGTACCTCCGAAGCGGGAGGTATAGAGACCCAGTACTTC. Its protein product is CASSTSEAGGIETQYF.

This clonotype was recorded many times. V and J are TRBV29-1 and TRBJ2-2, with D perhaps TRBD2 (5 bases). V was clipped by 7 bases and J by 2 bases, with 8 bases between them. The CDR3 covers 12 residues. Germline V gene sequence: CDR1 SQVTM, CDR2 ANQGSEA. The CDR3 DNA reads TGCAGCGCCGGGATCAACACCGGGGAGCTGTTTTTT. Protein: CSAGINTGELFF.

This clonotype was found many times. The chain combines TRBV20-1 with TRBJ1-2; possibly TRBD1 for D (6 bases). Germline V gene sequence: CDR1 DFQATT, CDR2 SNEGSKA (reference sequence). V shed 3 bases and J shed 0 bases, with 8 bases lying between them. The CDR3 covers 13 residues. CDR3 in amino acids: CSASRGTNYGYTF. CDR3 coding DNA: TGCAGTGCTAGCAGGGGCACTAACTATGGCTACACCTTC.

This clonotype was found a few times. A much larger clone differs by one base, so this may be a read error. V usage is TRBV6-2 or TRBV6-3 and J usage is TRBJ1-2; possible D gene TRBD1, 6 bases. The germline V and J ends were trimmed by 11 bases and 8 bases, with 18 bases remaining between them. Germline lookup yields CDR1 MNHEY and CDR2 SVGEGT. CDR3 length: 12 amino acids. Here the CDR3 reads CAGKLQGGGYTF. In nucleotides, the CDR3 is TGTGCCGGCAAACTACAGGGCGGAGGCTACACCTTC.

The chain employs TRBV5-6 and TRBJ2-5; D may be TRBD1 (5 bases). V lost 1 base to trimming and J lost 6 bases, with 7 bases between them. Germline V CDR1 and CDR2: SGHDT, YYEEEE. The CDR3 consists of 12 residues. The CDR3 loop is CASSLSGKTQYF. In nucleotides, the CDR3 is TGTGCCAGCAGCTTGTCAGGGAAGACCCAGTACTTC.

This clonotype was seen many times. This sequence joins TRBV6-1 and TRBJ1-2; 10 bases are shared with TRBD1. The CDR3 runs 15 residues. V dropped 2 bases and J dropped 4; count of bases not matched to a gene: 4. Germline V CDR1 and CDR2: MNHNS, SASEGT. DNA for the CDR3: TGTGCCAGCAGTGAAACGGGACAGGGGTCCTATGGCTACACCTTC. Translation: CASSETGQGSYGYTF.